The rows below give T cell receptor beta chains drawn from one sample of a study of blood T cell repertoires in COVID-19. Profiled with immunoSEQ multiplex PCR; TCRdb holds only in-frame clones, not every one. The sample carries 250,000 to 350,000 clones, about 89% recorded once. The specimen sequenced was peripheral blood. The receptor source for this set is a woman aged 55-70 years with acute or convalescent COVID-19. CDR3s leave out the opening cysteine and the closing phenylalanine or tryptophan. The order of the fields is V gene, CDR3 protein.

V gene: TRBV10-3; CDR3 protein: ATTGDAPTDTQY
V gene: TRBV7-3; CDR3 protein: ASSYQGAAGELF
V gene: TRBV6-5; CDR3 protein: ASTPKWGISYGYT
V gene: TRBV5-1; CDR3 protein: ASSPLAGSRNTGELF
V gene: TRBV2; CDR3 protein: ASSAGQGNQPQH
V gene: TRBV3-1/TRBV3-2; CDR3 protein: ASSLSRGASQPQH
V gene: TRBV29-1; CDR3 protein: SVETVGDEQY
V gene: TRBV9; CDR3 protein: ASSVGGGRAAGELF
V gene: TRBV28; CDR3 protein: ASIEPGQGNYGYT
V gene: TRBV9; CDR3 protein: ASSPEGFRSGANVLT
V gene: TRBV29-1; CDR3 protein: SAKPPGQPQH
V gene: TRBV28; CDR3 protein: ASSYQGSYNEQF
V gene: TRBV7-8; CDR3 protein: ASSPQGGSDTQY
V gene: TRBV3-1/TRBV3-2; CDR3 protein: ASSLRTGFNEKLF
V gene: TRBV6-5; CDR3 protein: ASSYAAGLSYEQY
V gene: TRBV9; CDR3 protein: ASSVGAAGADNTIY
V gene: TRBV19; CDR3 protein: ASGGGLAGGDTQY
V gene: TRBV19; CDR3 protein: ASSGPGKPLH
V gene: TRBV27; CDR3 protein: ASSFSGSAPGELF
V gene: TRBV28; CDR3 protein: ASSLWRLAETPGTDTQY
V gene: TRBV3-1/TRBV3-2; CDR3 protein: ASSQGLAGASTDTQY
V gene: TRBV2; CDR3 protein: ASRVSRVGKETQY
V gene: TRBV5-1; CDR3 protein: ASSADRAGNTIY
V gene: TRBV12-3/TRBV12-4; CDR3 protein: ASSLYRDTQY
V gene: TRBV7-9; CDR3 protein: ASSSVGQSYEQY
V gene: TRBV9; CDR3 protein: ASSPDRAGNTIY
V gene: TRBV25-1; CDR3 protein: ASSDGSYNSPLH
V gene: TRBV4-1; CDR3 protein: ASSQDTVFYEQY
V gene: TRBV3-1/TRBV3-2; CDR3 protein: ASSQDLWGEGEIYEQY
V gene: TRBV6-2/TRBV6-3; CDR3 protein: ASSQTGPGGSPLH
V gene: TRBV28; CDR3 protein: ASSLRQGNQPQH
V gene: TRBV5-1; CDR3 protein: ASSSGQQDTQY
V gene: TRBV6-1; CDR3 protein: ASSGILAGGQETQY
V gene: TRBV11-2; CDR3 protein: ASSLTAPADTQY
V gene: TRBV2; CDR3 protein: ASSTGGPSTDTQY
V gene: TRBV7-6; CDR3 protein: ASSLGQGIATYEQY
V gene: TRBV11-2; CDR3 protein: ASRRTSGRASREQY
V gene: TRBV5-1; CDR3 protein: ASSSQGQSYEQY
V gene: TRBV10-3; CDR3 protein: ATHGGEFDNEQF
V gene: TRBV7-3; CDR3 protein: ASSFRAGLAGVYNEQF
V gene: TRBV6-2/TRBV6-3; CDR3 protein: ASSDWWLAVDRTQY
V gene: TRBV9; CDR3 protein: ASSVGPSGGRETQY
V gene: TRBV7-8; CDR3 protein: ASTLGQGAQPQH
V gene: TRBV4-3; CDR3 protein: ASSQSRTGDYGYT
V gene: TRBV27; CDR3 protein: ASSPRGRGRQPQH
V gene: TRBV6-6; CDR3 protein: ASSSLAGGNTGELF
V gene: TRBV24-1; CDR3 protein: ATSDSRTGTEAF
V gene: TRBV27; CDR3 protein: ASRIPMRQGNYGYT
V gene: TRBV18; CDR3 protein: ASSPSSGSYEQY
V gene: TRBV12-5; CDR3 protein: ASGLVGETTYEQY
V gene: TRBV6-5; CDR3 protein: ASSPTSGGHEQY